A single sample is the source of the 13 T cell receptor beta chains below, sequenced in a study of blood T cell repertoires in COVID-19. Sequencing used immunoSEQ multiplex PCR; TCRdb keeps in-frame clones, though not all of them. The data hold over 90,000 clones, with over 75% observed a single time. Sequencing was done on a sample of peripheral blood. These receptors originate from a human donor in a cohort sampled during active COVID-19.

The sample holds a few counts of this clone. The chain links TRBV7-2 to TRBJ2-1; TRBD2 agrees at 8 bases. The CDR3 is 13 amino acids. Germline V gives CDR1 SGHTA, CDR2 FQGNSA. Germline trimming cut 9 bases from V and 3 bases from J; bases unmatched to any gene: 4. The CDR3 is CAREGLVYNEQFF. The CDR3 DNA reads TGTGCCAGGGAGGGACTAGTCTACAATGAGCAGTTCTTC. The full variable domain, completed using reference TRBV7-2 and TRBJ2-1, is GAGVSQSPSNKVTEKGKDVELRCDPISGHTALYWYRQSLGQGLEFLIYFQGNSAPDKSGLPSDRFSAERTGGSVSTLTIQRTQQEDSAVYLCAREGLVYNEQFFGPGTRLTVL.

The rearrangement links TRBV5-1 to TRBJ2-5; the D gene is possibly TRBD2 (6 bases). The germline CDR1 and CDR2 sequences are SGHRS and YFSETQ. The length of the CDR3 is 13 residues. The V and J ends lost 4 bases and 3 bases respectively, with 10 bases between them. The CDR3: CASSRDWEETQYF. CDR3 sequence (DNA): TGCGCCAGCAGCCGGGACTGGGAAGAGACCCAGTACTTC.

This clone showed up just a few times. The genes are TRBV7-9 and TRBJ2-7; D perhaps matches TRBD2 (5 bases). Germline V gene sequence: CDR1 SEHNR, CDR2 FQNEAQ (reference sequence). Trimming removed 0 bases from V and 9 bases from J, with 9 bases in between. CDR3 length: 12 amino acids. The CDR3 loop is CASSLAREAQYF. CDR3 nucleotides: TGTGCCAGCAGCTTAGCCCGGGAAGCGCAGTACTTC.

The chain couples TRBV6-2 or TRBV6-3 to TRBJ1-1; the D gene is possibly TRBD1 (5 bases). CDR3 length equals 15 residues. V lost 5 bases to trimming and J lost 6 bases, with 19 bases between them. The V gene's germline CDR1 is MNHEY and CDR2 SVGEGT. For the CDR3, the DNA is TGTGCCAGCAGTCCCGGACAAGGGAAGGTCGCTGAAGCTTTCTTT. Translation: CASSPGQGKVAEAFF.

The chain is built from TRBV10-3 and TRBJ2-7; the D is unclear. Looked up from germline, CDR1 is ENHRY and CDR2 is SYGVKD. Trimming removed 5 bases at V and 0 bases at J, with 20 bases between. The CDR3 has 17 residues. In nucleotides, the CDR3 is TGTGCCATCAGTCCTTCCCTGGCGGCGACGGCCTCCTACGAGCAGTACTTC. Protein: CAISPSLAATASYEQYF.

V usage is TRBV6-2 or TRBV6-3 and J usage is TRBJ2-2; possibly TRBD2 for D (6 bases). The V end lost 4 bases, the J end lost 5 bases, and 14 bases lay between the germline ends. This CDR3 contains 15 residues. From germline, CDR1 is MNHEY and CDR2 SVGEGT. Here the CDR3 DNA reads TGTGCCAGCAGTTTGACTAGTAAAGTTACCGGGGAGCTGTTTTTT. Translation: CASSLTSKVTGELFF.

The J gene is TRBJ1-1, the V gene TRBV18; 7 bases align to TRBD1. J was trimmed by 0 bases and V by 3 bases; bases with no gene match: 10. This CDR3 is built from 17 residues. The germline V gene has CDR1 KGHSH and CDR2 LQKENI. The CDR3 sequence: CASSPGTDPAMNTEAFF. In DNA form, the CDR3 reads TGTGCCAGCTCACCGGGGACAGACCCTGCTATGAACACTGAAGCTTTCTTT.

As DNA, the CDR3 is TGTGCCAGCAGCTTTGGGGGGCGGGTAACTGAAGCTTTCTTT. Its protein is CASSFGGRVTEAFF. This chain joins TRBV12-1 and TRBJ1-1; TRBD1, the table's D call, was not compared with the DNA. TRBV12-1 represents a pseudogene. The CDR3 contains 14 residues.

The chain is built from TRBV2 and TRBJ2-3; the D is unclear. The CDR3 loop spans 14 amino acids. With 2 bases removed from V and 0 bases from J, the gap between germline ends came to 6 bases. Germline V lookup: CDR1 SNHLY, CDR2 FYNNEI. The CDR3 region is CASSEFRSTDTQYF. CDR3 DNA sequence: TGTGCCAGCAGTGAATTTAGAAGCACAGATACGCAGTATTTT.

The CDR3 sequence: CASSLTGSRGYDYGYTF. CDR3 DNA: TGTGCCAGCAGTTTGACAGGGAGCCGGGGATACGACTATGGCTACACCTTC. V is TRBV28 and J is TRBJ1-2; 7 bases are shared with TRBD1. The germline V gene has CDR1 MDHEN and CDR2 SYDVKM. The CDR3 sequence is 17 residues long. Trimming at V came to 3 bases and at J to 3 bases, leaving 13 bases not matched to a gene.

The V call is TRBV6-5, the J call TRBJ1-5, with D possibly TRBD1 on 6 matching bases. The V gene lost 5 bases and the J gene lost 4 bases, with 12 bases spanning the gap. This CDR3 has 14 amino acids. CDR1 is MNHEY, CDR2 SVGAGI, per germline. The CDR3 loop reads CASSPQGSNQPQHF. The DNA for the CDR3 is TGTGCCAGCAGTCCACAGGGTTCTAATCAGCCCCAGCATTTT.

This clone has a handful of counts. The rearrangement joins TRBV27 to TRBJ2-7; D not certain. The CDR3 sequence is 15 residues long. In germline, CDR1 is MNHEY, CDR2 SMNVEV (reference sequence). V was cut by 5 bases and J by 0 bases, with 14 bases left in between. CDR3: CASSPSLQSSYEQYF. Here the CDR3 DNA reads TGTGCCAGCAGTCCGTCCCTACAGAGCTCCTACGAGCAGTACTTC.

The CDR3 protein is CASSPRPGGLYEQYF. The CDR3 region has the DNA TGTGCCAGCAGCCCCCGACCAGGGGGTCTCTACGAGCAGTACTTC. The genes are TRBV7-9 and TRBJ2-7; TRBD1 matches 7 bases. Germline CDR1 SEHNR, CDR2 FQNEAQ (reference sequence). The CDR3 contains 15 residues. Losses at the gene ends were 5 bases for V and 3 bases for J; bases not matched to a gene: 10.